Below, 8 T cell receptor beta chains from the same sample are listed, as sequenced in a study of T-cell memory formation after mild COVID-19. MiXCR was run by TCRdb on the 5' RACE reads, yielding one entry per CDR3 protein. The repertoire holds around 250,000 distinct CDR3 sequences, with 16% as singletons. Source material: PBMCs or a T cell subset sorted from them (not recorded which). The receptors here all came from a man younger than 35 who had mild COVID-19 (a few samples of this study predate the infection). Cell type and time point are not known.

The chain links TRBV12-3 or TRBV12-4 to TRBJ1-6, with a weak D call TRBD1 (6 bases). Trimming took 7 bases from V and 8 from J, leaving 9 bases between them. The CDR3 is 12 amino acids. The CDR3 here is CASNRVDSPLHF. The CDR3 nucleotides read TGTGCCAGCAACAGGGTAGATTCACCCCTCCACTTT.

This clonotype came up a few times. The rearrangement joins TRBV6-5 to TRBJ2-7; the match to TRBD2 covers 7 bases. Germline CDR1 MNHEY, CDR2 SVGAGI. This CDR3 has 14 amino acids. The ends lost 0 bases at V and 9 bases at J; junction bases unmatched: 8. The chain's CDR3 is CASSYSRQGGGQYF. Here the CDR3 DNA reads TGTGCCAGCAGTTACTCAAGGCAGGGCGGGGGGCAGTACTTC.

Here the CDR3 reads CASSQDRRNTGELFF. In DNA form, the CDR3 reads TGCGCCAGCAGCCAAGATAGGAGAAACACCGGGGAGCTGTTTTTT. V is TRBV4-1 and J is TRBJ2-2, with D uncertain. This CDR3 has 15 amino acids. The V gene's germline CDR1 is MGHRA and CDR2 YSYEKL. Trimming cost V 0 bases and J 2 bases, with 7 bases left between them.

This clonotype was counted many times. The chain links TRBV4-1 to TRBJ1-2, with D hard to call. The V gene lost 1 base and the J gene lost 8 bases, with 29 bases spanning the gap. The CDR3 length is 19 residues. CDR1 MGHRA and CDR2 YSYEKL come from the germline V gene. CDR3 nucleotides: TGCGCCAGCAGCCAAGTCTTCCCTTTGTTCGGGAATATCGGTGCGGGCTACACCTTC. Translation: CASSQVFPLFGNIGAGYTF.

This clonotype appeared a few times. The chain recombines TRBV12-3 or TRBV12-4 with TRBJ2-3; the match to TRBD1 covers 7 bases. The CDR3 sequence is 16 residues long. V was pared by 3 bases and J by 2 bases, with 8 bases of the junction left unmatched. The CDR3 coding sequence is TGTGCCAGCAGTTTTCAAGGCAGGGGGTTCACAGATACGCAGTATTTT. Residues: CASSFQGRGFTDTQYF.

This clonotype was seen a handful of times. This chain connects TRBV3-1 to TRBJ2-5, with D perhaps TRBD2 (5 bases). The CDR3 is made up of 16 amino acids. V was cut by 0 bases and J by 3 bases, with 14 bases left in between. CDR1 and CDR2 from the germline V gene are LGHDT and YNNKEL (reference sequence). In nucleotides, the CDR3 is TGTGCCAGCAGCCAAGATTGGCGGGCCCGGGAAGAGACCCAGTACTTC. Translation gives CASSQDWRAREETQYF.

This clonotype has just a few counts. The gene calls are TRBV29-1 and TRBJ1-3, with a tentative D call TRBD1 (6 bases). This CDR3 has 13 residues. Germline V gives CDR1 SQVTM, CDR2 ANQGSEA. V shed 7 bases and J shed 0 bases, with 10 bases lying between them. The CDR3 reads CSALTGSGNTIYF. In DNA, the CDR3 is TGCAGCGCCCTGACAGGCTCTGGAAACACCATATATTTT.

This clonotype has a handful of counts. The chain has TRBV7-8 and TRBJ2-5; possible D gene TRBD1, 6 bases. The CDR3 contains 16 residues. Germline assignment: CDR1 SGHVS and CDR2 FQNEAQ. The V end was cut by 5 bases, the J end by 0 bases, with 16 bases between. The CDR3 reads CASSVNRVGNQETQYF. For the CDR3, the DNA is TGTGCCAGCAGCGTGAACAGGGTTGGGAACCAAGAGACCCAGTACTTC.